The rows below give T cell receptor beta chains drawn from one sample of a study of T cells expressing NK-cell markers. Reanalyzing the 5' RACE reads, TCRdb keeps one entry per CDR3 protein, without DNA. The sample data list about 5,000 distinct CDR3 sequences. Source material: blood T cells: a sorted CD56 or NKG2C T cell subset, CD4+ or CD8+ T cells, or bulk PBMC T cells (not recorded which). These receptors were collected from a man aged 18-30 years in good health. The CDR3 runs from the conserved cysteine through the conserved F or W. Rows give clone size only sometimes, using once, few, many, or a class for an expanded clone.

TRBV20-1,TRBJ1-6,medium-sized,CSASEVQGNNSPLHF
TRBV20-1,TRBJ2-1,medium-sized,CSARGQGDSYNEQFF
TRBV30,TRBJ1-2,.,CAWSASYGYTF
TRBV14,TRBJ2-1,.,CASSQERGLAGYNEQFF
TRBV4-1,TRBJ2-3,.,CASSPPQTGTSGRTTDTQYF
TRBV12-3/TRBV12-4,TRBJ1-5,medium-sized,CASSLWGGGNQPQHF
TRBV5-1,TRBJ2-2,medium-sized,CASRAGSGTGELFF
TRBV28,TRBJ2-5,.,CASSPGGQETQYF
TRBV29-1,TRBJ2-1,medium-sized,CSVERSYNEQFF
TRBV14,TRBJ2-4,.,CASSQGLAKNIQYF
TRBV4-3,TRBJ1-3,.,CASSPDRAGNTIYF
TRBV10-3,TRBJ2-7,.,CAISDLDYMTYEQYF
TRBV5-6,TRBJ2-2,.,CASSLGVGELFF
TRBV11-2,TRBJ2-3,medium-sized,CASSFRDRSTDTQYF
TRBV4-2,TRBJ1-1,medium-sized,CASSHIQTLNTEAFF
TRBV20-1,TRBJ2-4,medium-sized,CSADRGDIQYF
TRBV6-5,TRBJ2-5,.,CASSYSGGPETQYF
TRBV5-1,TRBJ2-5,medium-sized,CASSRGLQETQYF
TRBV5-1,TRBJ2-2,medium-sized,CASKPGQGSTGELFF
TRBV2,TRBJ2-1,.,CASSPGLAFNEQFF